This TCR beta chain was recorded in a study of blood T cell repertoires in COVID-19. Turning to the study itself: Nucleic acid was either cDNA or gDNA, and it came from T cells, B-cell-depleted T cells, or PBMCs.

The ends were cut back, 2 bases at V and 10 bases at J, with 18 bases in the middle. The length of the CDR3 is 15 residues. CDR1 is GTSNPN and CDR2 is SVGIG in the germline V gene (reference sequence). Repertoires were generated with immunoSEQ multiplex PCR, while TCRdb's copy carries only in-frame clones and drops some. The table shows some 76,000 clones, with about nine tenths occurring only once. The TCR was taken from a woman younger than 30 with acute or convalescent COVID-19. V and J are TRBV30 and TRBJ1-6; no clear D gene. The sequencing sample was made of peripheral blood. CDR3 nucleotide sequence: TGTGCCTGGAGTCCCATGCGAAACTATCACTCACCCCTCCACTTT. Protein: CAWSPMRNYHSPLHF.